These T cell receptor beta chains were read from a single sample in a study of cytomegalovirus exposure and HLA in healthy donors. Using immunoSEQ multiplex PCR, the repertoire was profiled, and TCRdb retains in-frame clones only, with some absent. The top ten hold about 8.3% of the sample, which has 120,000 or so clones, 75% to 85% seen once. The sample consisted of PBMCs. The receptor source for this set is a woman in her 50s in good health and CMV-seropositive. Both conserved end residues are part of each CDR3. A D gene is named only where the DNA matches it firmly. The size of a clone is reported for some rows only, either as once, few or many, or as a class for expanded clones.

NA | NA | TRBJ1-1 | TRBV4-3 | TGCGCCAGCAGCCAAGAGAGTACGGTTAACGCTGAAGCTTTCTTT | CASSQESTVNAEAFF
NA | NA | TRBJ2-5 | TRBV5-4 | TGTGCCAGCAGCTTAACTAGCCGGGGCGAGACCCAGTACTTC | CASSLTSRGETQYF
NA | NA | TRBJ2-5 | TRBV4-1 | TGCGCCAGCAGCCCGAGGTTGGAAGAGACCCAGTACTTC | CASSPRLEETQYF
TRBD2 | once | TRBJ2-1 | TRBV7-6 | TGTGCCAGCAGCCTCCAGACTAGCGGGGGGGTCTCCTACAATGAGCAGTTCTTC | CASSLQTSGGVSYNEQFF
NA | NA | TRBJ2-1 | TRBV4-1 | TGCGCCAGCAGCCAAGAATTACGAAGGACAGTCTCATGGAATGAGCAGTTCTTC | CASSQELRRTVSWNEQFF
NA | NA | TRBJ1-2 | TRBV19 | TGTGCCAGTAGTGGGACAACTAACTATGGCTACACCTTC | CASSGTTNYGYTF
NA | NA | TRBJ2-2 | TRBV2 | TGTGCCAGCAGTGTTACGGGAATGAACACCGGGGAGCTGTTTTTT | CASSVTGMNTGELFF
NA | NA | TRBJ1-1 | TRBV7-9 | TGTGCCAGCAGCTTCGACATGAACACTGAAGCTTTCTTT | CASSFDMNTEAFF
TRBD2 | NA | TRBJ2-7 | TRBV5-1 | TGCGCCAGCAGGGGTGAAGCGGGAGTGTTCTACGAGCAGTACTTC | CASRGEAGVFYEQYF
NA | NA | TRBJ1-4 | TRBV18 | TGTGCCAGCTCACCGACGGCACAGGGTACAAATGAAAAACTGTTTTTT | CASSPTAQGTNEKLFF
TRBD2 | NA | TRBJ2-1 | TRBV27 | TGTGCCAGCAGTTCCCCGACTAGCGGGAGCGATGAGCAGTTCTTC | CASSSPTSGSDEQFF
NA | few | TRBJ1-1 | TRBV6-5 | TGTGCCAGCAGTCACGGGGGGGCATCTGAAGCTTTCTTT | CASSHGGASEAFF
TRBD1 | once | TRBJ2-1 | TRBV4-1 | TGCGCCAGCAGCCAATATTTACTAGGGGACAGGCAGTACAATGAGCAGTTCTTC | CASSQYLLGDRQYNEQFF
TRBD1 | NA | TRBJ1-2 | TRBV14 | TGTGCCAGCAGCCAAGATGTGGGGGGACAGGGTCCATATGGCTACACCTTC | CASSQDVGGQGPYGYTF
TRBD1 | few | TRBJ1-4 | TRBV6-5 | TGTGCCAGCAGCCCGACAGGGCTTGGTGAAAAACTGTTTTTT | CASSPTGLGEKLFF
NA | NA | TRBJ1-2 | TRBV5-5 | TGTGCCAGCAGACGACAGGACCACTATGGCTACACCTTC | CASRRQDHYGYTF
NA | NA | TRBJ1-1 | TRBV25-1 | TGTGCCAGCAGTGGCGGTCCGAACACTGAAGCTTTCTTT | CASSGGPNTEAFF
TRBD1 | NA | TRBJ2-7 | TRBV27 | TGTGCCAGCAGGCTTGGGACAGGGGGTTACGAGCAGTACTTC | CASRLGTGGYEQYF
NA | NA | TRBJ2-1 | TRBV5-1 | TGCGCCAGCAGCCAGGACAGCTCCTACAATGAGCAGTTCTTC | CASSQDSSYNEQFF
NA | NA | TRBJ1-5 | TRBV6-4 | TGTGCCAGCGGACACAATCAGCCCCAGCATTTT | CASGHNQPQHF
TRBD2 | NA | TRBJ2-7 | TRBV5-1 | TGCGCCAGCAGAGGGGTAGCGGGAGGCCACGAGCAGTACTTC | CASRGVAGGHEQYF
NA | NA | TRBJ1-5 | TRBV5-1 | TGCGCCAGCAGCTCCGGGACACAAGATCAGCCCCAGCATTTT | CASSSGTQDQPQHF
TRBD1 | NA | TRBJ1-2 | TRBV19 | TGTGCCAGTAGTATAATGACAGGGGTATCGTTGGATGGCTACACCTTC | CASSIMTGVSLDGYTF
TRBD1 | NA | TRBJ2-1 | TRBV7-9 | TGTGCCAGCAGCTTTACCGGGACAGGGGGGCAGTTCTTC | CASSFTGTGGQFF
TRBD1 | NA | TRBJ2-5 | TRBV5-1 | TGCGCCAGCAGCTTAGGACAGGTGATGGAGACCCAGTACTTC | CASSLGQVMETQYF
NA | once | TRBJ1-2 | TRBV6-1 | TGTGCCAGCAGTGAACGGGCGGGAAACTATGGCTACCCCTTC | CASSERAGNYGYPF
TRBD1 | NA | TRBJ1-1 | TRBV30 | TGTGCCTGGACAGGGGGCGGCACTGAAGCTTTCTTT | CAWTGGGTEAFF
NA | NA | TRBJ2-2 | TRBV19 | TGTGCCAGTAGTCCTCTTAACACCGGGGAGCTGTTTTTT | CASSPLNTGELFF
TRBD2 | NA | TRBJ2-1 | TRBV10-3 | TGTGCCATCAGTGATGAGGGACTAGCGGGCGCCTCCTACAATGAGCAGTTCTTC | CAISDEGLAGASYNEQFF
NA | NA | TRBJ2-7 | TRBV7-9 | TGTGCCAGCAGACAGGACAACGAGCAGTACTTC | CASRQDNEQYF
NA | NA | TRBJ2-2 | TRBV18 | TGTGCCAGCTCACCCGACATATGGGCATTGTCCGGGGAGCTGTTTTTT | CASSPDIWALSGELFF
TRBD1 | NA | TRBJ1-2 | TRBV6-5 | TGTGCCAGCAGTTCTCCCCGGGGCAGGGGGTATGGCTACACCTTC | CASSSPRGRGYGYTF
NA | few | TRBJ1-1 | TRBV5-6 | TGTGCCAGCAGCTTGGTTGGGGCGACGGGAGCTTTCTTT | CASSLVGATGAFF
NA | NA | TRBJ1-6 | TRBV18 | TGTGCCAGCTCACCAAAACCGGACAGACCGAATTCACCCCTCCACTTT | CASSPKPDRPNSPLHF
TRBD1 | NA | TRBJ1-6 | TRBV7-9 | TGTGCCAGCAGATCAGACAGGGATAATTCACCCCTCCACTTT | CASRSDRDNSPLHF
TRBD2 | NA | TRBJ2-2 | TRBV7-6 | TGTGCCAGCAGCTACCTCGTGGGCGGGAGTCGCGGCACCGGGGAGCTGTTTTTT | CASSYLVGGSRGTGELFF
NA | few | TRBJ2-7 | TRBV30 | TGTGCCTGGAGTGCTTCTGGCAGGGAATACTACGAGCAGTACTTC | CAWSASGREYYEQYF
NA | once | TRBJ2-7 | TRBV2 | TGTGCCAGCAGGGGCCAGGGGTGGTACGAGCAGTACTTC | CASRGQGWYEQYF
NA | NA | TRBJ1-6 | TRBV7-2 | TGTGCCAGCACCATGAACCTCAGGGGTTCACCCCTCCACTTT | CASTMNLRGSPLHF
TRBD1 | NA | TRBJ2-5 | TRBV7-2 | TGTGCCAGCTCCCCGTCCGGGACAGGGGGTCGAGAGACCCAGTACTTC | CASSPSGTGGRETQYF
NA | few | TRBJ2-7 | TRBV2 | TGTGCCAGCAACGGCCAGGGCACGGACTACGAGCAGTACTTC | CASNGQGTDYEQYF
NA | NA | TRBJ2-1 | TRBV30 | TGTGCCTGGAATCGGCTCCGGGAGCAAGCGCGGAATGAGCAGTTCTTC | CAWNRLREQARNEQFF
NA | NA | TRBJ2-1 | TRBV6-1 | TGTGCCAGCAGTGAAGGAGGGGGGGGAGGGCCTAGGTACAATGAGCAGTTCTTC | CASSEGGGGGPRYNEQFF
NA | NA | TRBJ1-2 | TRBV5-1 | TGCGCCAGCAGCCGGGACGGACAGTCGAACGACTACACCTTC | CASSRDGQSNDYTF
TRBD2 | NA | TRBJ2-2 | TRBV9 | TGTGCCAGCAGCATCCAGACTAGCGGGAGCCCAAACACCGGGGAGCTGTTTTTT | CASSIQTSGSPNTGELFF
NA | few | TRBJ2-3 | TRBV29-1 | TGCAGCGTTGAATATGGGCAGGGGATCCCAGATACGCAGTATTTT | CSVEYGQGIPDTQYF
NA | NA | TRBJ2-5 | TRBV6-5 | TGTGCCAGCAGTTACACTAAGCTTTTAGAGACCCAGTACTTC | CASSYTKLLETQYF